The clone carrying this T cell receptor beta chain was seen repeatedly, ten times or more. This entry comes from a study of T-cell reconstitution after alpha-beta-depleted transplantation in children. A TCRbeta library incorporating unique molecular identifiers was prepared. In TCRdb, the PCR reads were re-called with MiXCR into one record per CDR3 protein. The sample carries 600,000 to 700,000 distinct CDR3 sequences, under 15% recorded once. The material sequenced was PBMCs, taken before TCRalphabeta/CD19-depleted stem cell transplant. The sequence derives from a girl aged 2 to 10 with congenital amegakaryocytic thrombocytopenia, due to receive a stem cell transplant.

The CDR3 nucleotides read TGTGCCAGCAGCCAACTAGCGGGAATTGAGCAGTTCTTC. Protein: CASSQLAGIEQFF. This chain connects TRBV7-9 to TRBJ2-1, with 10 nucleotides matching TRBD2. This CDR3 spans 13 amino acids. V lost 5 bases, J lost 9 bases, and 4 bases stayed unmatched. Looked up from germline, CDR1 is SEHNR and CDR2 is FQNEAQ (reference sequence).